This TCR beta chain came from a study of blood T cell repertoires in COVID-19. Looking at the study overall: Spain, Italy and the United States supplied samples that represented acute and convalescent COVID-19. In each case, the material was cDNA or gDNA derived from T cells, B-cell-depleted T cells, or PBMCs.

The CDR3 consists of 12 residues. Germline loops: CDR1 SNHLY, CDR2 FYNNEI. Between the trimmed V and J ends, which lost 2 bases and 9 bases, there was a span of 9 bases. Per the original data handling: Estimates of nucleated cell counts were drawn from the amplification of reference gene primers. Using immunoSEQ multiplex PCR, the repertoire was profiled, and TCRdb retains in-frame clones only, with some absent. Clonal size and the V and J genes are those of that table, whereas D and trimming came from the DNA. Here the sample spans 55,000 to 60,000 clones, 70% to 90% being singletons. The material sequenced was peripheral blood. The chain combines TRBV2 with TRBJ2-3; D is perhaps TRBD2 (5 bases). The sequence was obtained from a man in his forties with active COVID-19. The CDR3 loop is CASSEIGETQYF. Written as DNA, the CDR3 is TGTGCCAGCAGTGAAATCGGGGAAACGCAGTATTTT.